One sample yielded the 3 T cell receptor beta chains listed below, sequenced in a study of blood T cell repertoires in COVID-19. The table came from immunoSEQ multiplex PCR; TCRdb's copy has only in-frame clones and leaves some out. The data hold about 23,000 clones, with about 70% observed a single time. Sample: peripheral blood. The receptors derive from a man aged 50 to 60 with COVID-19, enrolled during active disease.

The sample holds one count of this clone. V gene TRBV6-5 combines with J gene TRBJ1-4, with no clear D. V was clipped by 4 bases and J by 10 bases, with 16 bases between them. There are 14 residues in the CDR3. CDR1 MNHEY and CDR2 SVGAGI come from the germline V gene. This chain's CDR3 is CASSLDPGGGKLFF. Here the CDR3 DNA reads TGTGCCAGCAGTTTGGACCCAGGAGGTGGAAAACTGTTTTTT.

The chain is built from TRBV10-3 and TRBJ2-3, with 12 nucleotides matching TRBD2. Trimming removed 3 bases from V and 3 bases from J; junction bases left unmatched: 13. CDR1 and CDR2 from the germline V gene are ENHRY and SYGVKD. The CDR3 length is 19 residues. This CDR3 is CAISDPRRLAGGRTDTQYF. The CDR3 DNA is TGTGCCATCAGTGACCCTAGGCGGCTAGCGGGAGGGAGGACAGATACGCAGTATTTT.

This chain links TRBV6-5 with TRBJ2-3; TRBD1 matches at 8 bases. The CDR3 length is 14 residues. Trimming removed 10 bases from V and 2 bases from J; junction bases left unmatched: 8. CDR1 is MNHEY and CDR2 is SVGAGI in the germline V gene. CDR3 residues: CATLQGGHTDTQYF. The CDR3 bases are TGTGCCACCCTACAGGGGGGACACACAGATACGCAGTATTTT.